Below, 21 T cell receptor beta chains from the same sample are listed, as sequenced in a study of blood T cell repertoires in COVID-19. Libraries were prepared by immunoSEQ multiplex PCR; TCRdb keeps only in-frame clonotypes and omits some of them. In the table there are under 95,000 clones, around 80% of which are singletons. Sequenced input: peripheral blood. Every receptor here comes from a man aged 55 to 70 with active or convalescent COVID-19.

This chain uses TRBV5-1 with TRBJ1-1, with 7 bases aligning to TRBD1. The ends lost 0 bases at V and 1 base at J; junction bases unmatched: 3. Germline CDR1 SGHRS, CDR2 YFSETQ. The CDR3 loop spans 15 amino acids. The CDR3, as DNA: TGCGCCAGCAGCTTGGGTCCAGGGGGGAACACTGAAGCTTTCTTT. It yields the protein CASSLGPGGNTEAFF. Full variable domain (outside the CDR3, taken from reference TRBV5-1 and TRBJ1-1): KAGVTQTPRYLIKTRGQQVTLSCSPISGHRSVSWYQQTPGQGLQFLFEYFSETQRNKGNFPGRFSGRQFSNSRSEMNVSTLELGDSALYLCASSLGPGGNTEAFFGQGTRLTVV.

This rearrangement joins TRBV2 to TRBJ2-1; tentative D call: TRBD2 (6 bases). V lost 7 bases, J lost 10 bases, and 20 bases lay in between. Germline CDR1 reads SNHLY; CDR2 reads FYNNEI. The length of the CDR3 is 14 residues. This CDR3 is CASTPGTRVGEQFF. CDR3 coding DNA: TGTGCCAGCACCCCCGGGACTCGGGTAGGGGAGCAGTTCTTC.

The gene calls are TRBV15 and TRBJ1-1, with D uncertain. The CDR3 sequence is 14 residues long. Trimming took 0 bases from V and 4 from J, leaving 9 bases between them. Germline V gene sequence: CDR1 LNHNV, CDR2 YYDKDF (reference sequence). In DNA, the CDR3 is TGTGCCACCAGCAGAGATCTGCGTAGCACTGAAGCTTTCTTT. This gives the protein CATSRDLRSTEAFF.

The rearrangement joins TRBV5-6 to TRBJ2-5, with 7 bases matching TRBD1. The V segment lost 4 bases and the J segment 5 bases; nucleotides outside the gene matches: 11. Germline V gene data show CDR1 as SGHDT and CDR2 as YYEEEE. The CDR3 spans 15 residues. CDR3 sequence: CASSTRGRGRETQYF. In DNA, the CDR3 is TGTGCCAGCAGCACTCGTGGAAGGGGGCGTGAGACCCAGTACTTC. Using reference TRBV5-6 and TRBJ2-5 for the parts outside the CDR3, the full variable domain is DAGVTQSPTHLIKTRGQQVTLRCSPKSGHDTVSWYQQALGQGPQFIFQYYEEEERQRGNFPDRFSGHQFPNYSSELNVNALLLGDSALYLCASSTRGRGRETQYFGPGTRLLVL.

The chain has TRBV2 and TRBJ2-3; TRBD1 agrees at 7 bases. From germline, CDR1 is SNHLY and CDR2 FYNNEI. Trimming at V came to 5 bases and at J to 6 bases, leaving 11 bases not matched to a gene. The CDR3 contains 15 residues. CDR3: CASSPPVGGADTQYF. DNA for the CDR3: TGTGCCAGCAGTCCCCCCGTAGGGGGCGCGGATACGCAGTATTTT.

The chain has TRBV5-1 and TRBJ1-1, with 7 positions matching TRBD1. CDR3 length equals 13 residues. With V trimmed by 3 bases and J by 6 bases, 5 bases remained unmatched. Germline-derived CDR1 and CDR2 are SGHRS and YFSETQ. The CDR3 region is CASSWQGDSEAFF. DNA of the CDR3: TGCGCCAGCAGCTGGCAGGGGGATTCTGAAGCTTTCTTT.

The V gene is TRBV29-1, the J gene TRBJ2-5; tentatively, D is TRBD1 (6 bases). The CDR3 contains 14 residues. Germline V gives CDR1 SQVTM, CDR2 ANQGSEA. The V end was cut by 4 bases, the J end by 4 bases, with 16 bases between. The CDR3 region is CSVAGQFGGETQYF. CDR3 bases: TGCAGCGTTGCCGGACAGTTTGGAGGAGAGACCCAGTACTTC.

This clone was observed a single time. The gene calls are TRBV2 and TRBJ1-6, with 8 bases lining up with TRBD1. The germline gives CDR1 SNHLY, CDR2 FYNNEI. V lost 7 bases to trimming and J lost 13 bases; unmatched junction nucleotides: 18. The CDR3 extends over 16 amino acids. In DNA form, the CDR3 reads TGTGCCAGCACTAGGGACAGGTCGTTCCGAGGTGCTCCCCTCCACTTT. Translating gives CASTRDRSFRGAPLHF. Full variable domain (outside the CDR3, taken from reference TRBV2 and TRBJ1-6): EPEVTQTPSHQVTQMGQEVILRCVPISNHLYFYWYRQILGQKVEFLVSFYNNEISEKSEIFDDQFSVERPDGSNFTLKIRSTKLEDSAMYFCASTRDRSFRGAPLHFGNGTRLTVT.

The chain uses TRBV28 and TRBJ1-2; the match to TRBD1 covers 12 bases. Germline V gene sequence: CDR1 MDHEN, CDR2 SYDVKM. V dropped 5 bases and J dropped 7; count of bases not matched to a gene: 8. The CDR3 has 15 amino acids. The CDR3 DNA reads as TGTGCCAGCAGTCCTCCGGGACAGGGGGCTTTTGGCTACACCTTC. Translation: CASSPPGQGAFGYTF.

The rearrangement links TRBV28 to TRBJ1-4; 7 bases fit TRBD1. CDR1 and CDR2 from the germline V gene are MDHEN and SYDVKM. V lost 6 bases and J lost 8; bases outside the gene matches: 24. CDR3 length: 19 amino acids. The CDR3 nucleotides read TGTGCCAGCAGCCCCCGGGGGAGGATTATCGGGACAGTTCTCGAAAAACTGTTTTTT. This gives the protein CASSPRGRIIGTVLEKLFF.

This chain connects TRBV11-3 to TRBJ1-6; possibly TRBD1 for D (6 bases). The V and J ends lost 5 bases and 5 bases respectively, with 22 bases between them. From germline, CDR1 is SGHNT and CDR2 YENEEA. This CDR3 is 18 amino acids long. The CDR3 sequence is CASSLNRDRYHNNSPLHF. The DNA of the CDR3 is TGTGCCAGCAGCCTAAATCGCGACAGGTACCATAATAATTCACCCCTCCACTTT. Drawing the rest from reference TRBV11-3 and TRBJ1-6, the complete variable domain is EAGVVQSPRYKIIEKKQPVAFWCNPISGHNTLYWYLQNLGQGPELLIRYENEEAVDDSQLPKDRFSAERLKGVDSTLKIQPAELGDSAVYLCASSLNRDRYHNNSPLHFGNGTRLTVT.

The J gene is TRBJ1-5, the V gene TRBV19, with D possibly being TRBD1 (6 bases). Trimming removed 0 bases from V and 6 bases from J, with 18 bases in between. This CDR3 spans 17 amino acids. Germline V gene lookup returns CDR1 LNHDA and CDR2 SQIVND (reference sequence). The CDR3, as DNA: TGTGCCAGTAGTATAGATCAATTGATCAGGGGAAGTCAGCCCCAGCATTTT. This codes for CASSIDQLIRGSQPQHF.

This chain uses TRBV2 with TRBJ1-2; 7 bases are shared with TRBD1. After removal of 7 bases from V and 7 bases from J, the junction contained 12 bases not matched to a gene. Germline V gene data show CDR1 as SNHLY and CDR2 as FYNNEI. The CDR3 runs 14 residues. CDR3 DNA: TGTGCCAGCACCCCTGCAGGGGGAAGAGGTGGCTACACCTTC. Protein sequence: CASTPAGGRGGYTF.

The chain recombines TRBV7-9 with TRBJ2-5; D remains unclear. Trimming pared 2 bases from V and 2 bases from J, leaving 12 bases between. Germline loops: CDR1 SEHNR, CDR2 FQNEAQ (reference sequence). The CDR3 is made up of 15 amino acids. DNA for the CDR3: TGTGCCAGCAGCTTATATCTTACATCTCAAGAGACCCAGTACTTC. The encoded protein is CASSLYLTSQETQYF.

The rearrangement uses TRBV28 and TRBJ1-3; the match to TRBD1 covers 8 bases. The CDR3 is 15 residues long. The germline gives CDR1 MDHEN, CDR2 SYDVKM. The V segment lost 0 bases and the J segment 3 bases; nucleotides outside the gene matches: 1. The CDR3 nucleotides are TGTGCCAGCAGTTTATGGGGGACAGGTGGAAACACCATATATTTT. Protein sequence: CASSLWGTGGNTIYF.

This clone occurred a few times. The J gene is TRBJ1-2, the V gene TRBV6-1; 9 nucleotides agree with TRBD1. Germline loops: CDR1 MNHNS, CDR2 SASEGT. CDR3 length equals 16 residues. The V gene end was trimmed by 2 bases and the J gene end by 4 bases; junction bases not matched to a gene: 8. The chain's CDR3 is CASSESTGTGSYGYTF. In DNA, the CDR3 is TGTGCCAGCAGTGAAAGCACGGGGACAGGGTCCTATGGCTACACCTTC.

The rearrangement joins TRBV5-5 to TRBJ1-2, with 7 nucleotides matching TRBD1. V lost 1 base and J lost 5; bases outside the gene matches: 5. This CDR3 has 14 residues. Germline loops: CDR1 SGHKS, CDR2 YYEKEE (reference sequence). The CDR3 nucleotides read TGTGCCAGCAGCTTGTTACAGGGGTCATATGGCTACACCTTC. This encodes CASSLLQGSYGYTF.

The chain combines TRBV7-8 with TRBJ1-2; possibly TRBD1 for D (6 bases). Germline lookup yields CDR1 SGHVS and CDR2 FQNEAQ. The CDR3 consists of 13 residues. V was shortened by 5 bases and J by 2 bases, with 9 bases between the two germline ends. The CDR3, as DNA: TGTGCCAGCAGCGTCGGACAGAACTATGGCTACACCTTC. Its protein is CASSVGQNYGYTF.

The chain employs TRBV28 and TRBJ2-2; weak D call: TRBD2 (6 bases). The germline V gene has CDR1 MDHEN and CDR2 SYDVKM. This CDR3 is built from 15 residues. V lost 2 bases, J lost 6 bases, and 13 bases lay in between. The CDR3 spells CASSLNFGRPGELFF. DNA of the CDR3: TGTGCCAGCAGTTTAAATTTTGGGAGGCCCGGGGAGCTGTTTTTT.

The V call is TRBV7-9, the J call TRBJ2-2; 12 bases match TRBD1. From germline, CDR1 is SEHNR and CDR2 FQNEAQ (reference sequence). V gave up 5 bases and J gave up 6 bases; unmatched junction bases: 10. The CDR3 runs 17 residues. DNA of the CDR3: TGTGCCAGCAGCACGGCCGGGACAGGGGGCCATCCCGGGGAGCTGTTTTTT. Its protein product is CASSTAGTGGHPGELFF.

The chain has TRBV20-1 and TRBJ2-3; D remains ambiguous. CDR3 length: 11 residues. The V end was cut by 6 bases, the J end by 5 bases, with 9 bases between. The germline V gene encodes CDR1 DFQATT and CDR2 SNEGSKA (reference sequence). For the CDR3, the DNA is TGCAGTGCCGAGATTGAAGATACGCAGTATTTT. As protein: CSAEIEDTQYF.